This T cell receptor beta chain appears in the sequencing data of a study of glioma-infiltrating T cells after dendritic cell vaccination. On the study more broadly: Dendritic cell vaccine was injected intradermally three times, biweekly.

Documented time point: after dendritic cell vaccination, including at tumor progression/relapse. Study results and limitations: Few patients contributed both blood and tumor specimens.

Profiled with immunoSEQ multiplex PCR; TCRdb holds only in-frame clones, not every one. The sample contains about 50,000 clones, around 91% of which appear only once. The length of the CDR3 is 14 residues. Trimming at V came to 6 bases and at J to 5 bases, leaving 4 bases not matched to a gene. Germline-derived CDR1 and CDR2 are MDHEN and SYDVKM. Comments on this clone: Its specificity is not known.

The sequencing used blood, collected after dendritic cell vaccination. This chain uses TRBV28 with TRBJ1-1; 12 bases are shared with TRBD1. The sequence was collected from a human donor with glioblastoma. The CDR3 protein is CASSRDRGRTEAFF. In DNA, the CDR3 is TGTGCCAGCAGCAGGGACAGGGGGCGAACTGAAGCTTTCTTT.